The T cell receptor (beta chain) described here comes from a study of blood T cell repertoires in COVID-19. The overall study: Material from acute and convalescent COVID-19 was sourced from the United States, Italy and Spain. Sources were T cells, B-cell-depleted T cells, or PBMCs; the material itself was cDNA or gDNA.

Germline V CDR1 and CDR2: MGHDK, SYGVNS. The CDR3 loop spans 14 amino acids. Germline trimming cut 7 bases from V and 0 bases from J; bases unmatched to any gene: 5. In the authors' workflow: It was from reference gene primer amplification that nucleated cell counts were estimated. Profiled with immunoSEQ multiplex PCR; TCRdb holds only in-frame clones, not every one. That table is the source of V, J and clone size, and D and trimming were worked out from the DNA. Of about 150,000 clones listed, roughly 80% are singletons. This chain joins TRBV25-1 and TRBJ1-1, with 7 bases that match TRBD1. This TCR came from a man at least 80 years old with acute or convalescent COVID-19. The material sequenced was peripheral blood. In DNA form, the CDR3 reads TGTGCCAGCACGCCGGGACAGATGAACACTGAAGCTTTCTTT. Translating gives CASTPGQMNTEAFF.